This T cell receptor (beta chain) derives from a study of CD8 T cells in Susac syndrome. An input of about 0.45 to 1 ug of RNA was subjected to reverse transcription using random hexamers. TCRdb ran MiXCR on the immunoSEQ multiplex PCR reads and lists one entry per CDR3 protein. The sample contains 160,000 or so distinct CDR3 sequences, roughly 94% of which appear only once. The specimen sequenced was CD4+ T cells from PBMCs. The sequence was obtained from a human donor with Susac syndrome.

CDR3 loop: CASSYGQAPYGYTF. CDR3 sequence (DNA): TGTGCCAGCAGTTACGGACAGGCCCCCTATGGCTACACCTTC. The chain is built from TRBV6-5 and TRBJ1-2; 7 positions match TRBD1. V lost 2 bases, J lost 4 bases, and 4 bases stayed unmatched. Germline V gene data show CDR1 as MNHEY and CDR2 as SVGAGI. The CDR3 loop spans 14 amino acids.